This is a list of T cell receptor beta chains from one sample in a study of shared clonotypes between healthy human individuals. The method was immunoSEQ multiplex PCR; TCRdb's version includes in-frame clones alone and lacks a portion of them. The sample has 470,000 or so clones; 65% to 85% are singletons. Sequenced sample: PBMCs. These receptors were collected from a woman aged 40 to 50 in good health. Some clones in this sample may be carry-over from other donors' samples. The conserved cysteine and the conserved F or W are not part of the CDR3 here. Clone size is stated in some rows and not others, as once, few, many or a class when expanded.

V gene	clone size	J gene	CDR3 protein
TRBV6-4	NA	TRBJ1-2	ASSGTGGAGGYT
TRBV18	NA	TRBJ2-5	ASSLTGVEETQY
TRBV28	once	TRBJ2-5	ASSDRRGYQETQY
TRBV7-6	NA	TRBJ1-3	ASSPYQQGLEGNTIY
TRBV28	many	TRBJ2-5	ASRRQGWETQY
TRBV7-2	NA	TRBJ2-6	ASSTQAPGLASGANVLT
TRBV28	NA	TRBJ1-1	ASSSGQGISEAF
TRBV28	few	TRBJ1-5	ASSRRTGRQPQH
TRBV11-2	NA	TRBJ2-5	ASSSGQMYQETQY
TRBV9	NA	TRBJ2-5	ASSVRGQEGETQY
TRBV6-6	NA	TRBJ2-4	ASSWDSRGKNIQY
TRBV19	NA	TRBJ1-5	ASSIIFGTGYQPQH
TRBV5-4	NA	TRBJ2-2	ASSLPSGRVGELF
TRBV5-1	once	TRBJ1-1	ATRGDTEAF
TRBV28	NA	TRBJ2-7	ASSFGYEQY
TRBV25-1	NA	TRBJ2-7	ASSDRENYEQY
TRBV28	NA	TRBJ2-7	ASSMGLAGSYEQY
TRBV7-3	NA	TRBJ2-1	ASSTLTSGEQF
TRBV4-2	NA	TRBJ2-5	ASSHGTGTGRTNRETQY
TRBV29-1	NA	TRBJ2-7	SAEGGQYEQY
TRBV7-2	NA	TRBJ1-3	ASSFPGTAGNTIY
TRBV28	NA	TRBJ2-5	ASSSPSRGTQY
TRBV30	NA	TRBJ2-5	AWRVGGSETQY
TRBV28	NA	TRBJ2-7	ASRRGRSYEQY
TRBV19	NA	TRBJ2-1	ASSGTNSYNEQF
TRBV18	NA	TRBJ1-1	ASQNMNTEAF
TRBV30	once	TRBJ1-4	AWSVAGGGKLF
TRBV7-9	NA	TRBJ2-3	ASSHPGVTDTQY
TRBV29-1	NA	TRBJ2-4	SVDGPGDKNIQY